The present entry profiles one TCR beta chain with its context. The antigen this receptor binds is unknown. Base qualities are missing; no much larger clone stands one base away. This entry is derived from a study of blood T cells in healthy people across ages (dated by TCRdb to the mid-2010s). In the study overall: In model experiments, roughly one uniquely barcoded TCR beta cDNA molecule per two T cells was captured by template switching. Age-related changes in TCR beta repertoire diversity were measured in the study by deep sequencing normalized with unique cDNA molecular identifiers. The donors were divided into four age groups: young (average about 15 years), middle-aged (approximately 39), aged (roughly 60) and long-lived (82). To avoid experimental bias, donors of different ages were spread randomly across the sequencing lanes. Using the same blood draw, the study looked at two additional independent replicas of 1 million unique cDNA reads for two donors, one aged 18 to 30 and the other aged 80 or older. Overall study outcomes, separate from this receptor: Compared with the aged group, the long-lived group had more naive CD4+ T cells, fewer expanded clones and increased TCR diversity, a pattern suggesting age selection. Estimates of total diversity based on one million sequenced T cells were regarded as lower bounds and as underestimates. Observed TCR beta diversity per million T cells fell roughly linearly with age, and a significant reduction was already apparent by age about 43. Because donor CMV infection status was unknown, age-related changes in expanded clonotypes were potentially confounded. A strong correlation was found between observed TCR beta diversity and the percentage of naive T cells measured by flow cytometry. Since profiling was done on bulk unsorted PBMCs, naive and antigen-experienced compartments could not be conclusively compared.

Library method: 5' RACE. The sequencing machine was an Illumina HiSeq 2500. A second PCR of about 7 to 12 cycles was run with a J-beta primer mix and a sample-barcoded 5' primer. A template-switch 5' adaptor carrying 12 random nucleotides introduced a unique molecular identifier onto each TCR beta cDNA molecule. Each sample yielded at least 2.5 million CDR3-containing paired-end reads. The Mint cDNA synthesis kit, primed by a TRBC-specific oligonucleotide, was used to synthesize first-strand cDNA from all RNA. All cDNA was treated with uracil-DNA glycosylase and then went through a first 18-cycle PCR with the universal primers M1SS and BC2_uni_R. In the source study's methods: Normalization of each sample was performed by random selection of 1 million high-quality reads, each carrying a distinct molecular identifier. Instead of being binned into consensus sequences, reads with shared molecular identifiers were discarded. CDR3 identification, clonotype clustering and error correction used MiTCR with a Q25 quality threshold and the strictest error-elimination algorithm. A nonparametric unseen species model using Euler transformation provided a lower-bound estimate of total TCR beta diversity. TCRdb ran its own pipeline on the public reads, namely fastp trimming at Q25 and MiXCR clone calling, and kept in-frame beta chains. Rows are unified per CDR3 protein, each entry keeping the most common DNA and genes. TCRdb's processing, not the authors' own work, is the source of the V and J calls. The sample yields hundreds of thousands of distinct CDR3 sequences; about 24% were counted once. The ten largest clones take up about 20% of the sample.

Reading from cysteine to phenylalanine, the CDR3 counts 14 amino acids. Only the CDR3 portion is preserved as DNA: 42 bases, with reading frame beginning at the first base. The germline V gene (reference sequence) yields DFQATT for CDR1 and SNEGSKA for CDR2. The roughly 39 donors, aged 6 to 90 years, were systemically healthy Caucasian individuals from Russia. Each donor gave around 9.5 milliliters of peripheral blood, collected into EDTA-treated Vacutainer tubes. Ficoll-Paque density-gradient centrifugation was used to isolate PBMCs, with at least 6.5 million per sample. Trizol reagent was used to extract total RNA from PBMCs, with at least 5.5 micrograms per sample. The percentages of naive CD45RAhigh/CD27high T cells were determined by flow cytometry on a PBMC aliquot from every donor.

The chain joins TRBV20-1 to TRBJ2-1; TRBD1 is possibly the D segment (6 matching bases). The J call may be wrong; the DNA end is better matched by TRBJ2-7. Sequencing used blood. This TCR was recovered from a man between 65 and 79 years old in good health. Here is the DNA: TGCAGTGCTCTAAGCATGGGGGCCTCCTACGAGCAGTACTTC. Translated, it gives CSALSMGASYEQYF.